A selection of T cell receptor beta chains follows, all from one sample in a study of CDR3 diversity in severe acne. TCRdb ran MiXCR on the PCR reads and lists one entry per CDR3 protein. The table includes 90,000 or so distinct CDR3 sequences, about 48% detected once. The sample was blood. These receptors all come from a male donor in good health, serving as a control. CDR3s include the opening cysteine and the closing phenylalanine or tryptophan. D genes are given only for firm matches. Some rows mark clone size as missing; the rest say once, few, many or name a class of expanded clone.

len,v_gene,j_gene,d_gene,abundance,CDR3aa,CDR3nt
13,TRBV10-3,TRBJ2-7,NA,NA,CAISESGGYEQYF,TGTGCCATCAGTGAGTCTGGGGGCTACGAGCAGTACTTC
13,TRBV19,TRBJ2-5,TRBD2,NA,CASTRREGETQYF,TGTGCCAGTACCCGCAGGGAGGGGGAGACCCAGTACTTC
14,TRBV14,TRBJ2-1,TRBD2,many,CASSRSGGAAEQFF,TGTGCCAGCAGCCGTAGCGGGGGGGCGGCCGAGCAGTTCTTC
11,TRBV20-1,TRBJ2-3,NA,medium-sized,CSAPGPDTQYF,TGCAGTGCTCCAGGGCCAGATACGCAGTATTTT
13,TRBV10-3,TRBJ1-1,TRBD1,few,CATWTGAMTEAFF,TGTGCCACGTGGACAGGGGCGATGACTGAAGCTTTCTTT
13,TRBV20-1,TRBJ1-1,NA,NA,CSASWVPGAEAFF,TGCAGTGCCAGTTGGGTCCCAGGGGCTGAAGCTTTCTTT
13,TRBV11-2,TRBJ1-2,NA,few,CASRLDSYYGYTF,TGTGCCAGCAGACTGGACAGCTACTATGGCTACACCTTC
13,TRBV20-1,TRBJ1-2,NA,NA,CSARDIEGGGYTF,TGCAGTGCTAGAGATATCGAGGGGGGTGGCTACACCTTC
13,TRBV29-1,TRBJ1-2,TRBD1,many,CSVATGEDYGYTF,TGCAGCGTCGCGACAGGGGAGGACTATGGCTACACCTTC
15,TRBV5-1,TRBJ2-7,TRBD1,many,CASSLGTGLTYEQYF,TGCGCCAGCAGCTTGGGGACAGGCCTCACCTACGAGCAGTACTTC
13,TRBV24-1,TRBJ1-5,NA,NA,CATRDSGNQPQHF,TGTGCCACCAGGGACAGCGGCAATCAGCCCCAGCACTTT
16,TRBV10-3,TRBJ1-5,TRBD1,NA,CAISEGTGVSNQPQHF,TGTGCCATCAGTGAAGGGACAGGGGTTAGCAATCAGCCCCAGCATTTT
17,TRBV9,TRBJ1-1,NA,NA,CASSVGIRAVETTEAFF,TGTGCCAGCAGCGTAGGTATTAGGGCAGTTGAAACCACTGAAGCTTTCTTT
17,TRBV5-5,TRBJ2-3,NA,many,CASSLRWDTHSTDTQYF,TGTGCCAGCAGCTTGCGGTGGGACACCCACAGCACAGATACGCAGTATTTT
15,TRBV7-9,TRBJ1-6,TRBD1,medium-sized,CASSLFGTGDSPLHF,TGTGCCAGCAGCTTATTCGGGACAGGGGATTCACCCCTCCACTTT
16,TRBV20-1,TRBJ2-1,TRBD2,few,CSARGEAGGPADEQFF,TGCAGTGCTAGAGGTGAAGCGGGGGGGCCGGCGGATGAGCAGTTCTTC
17,TRBV7-9,TRBJ1-1,NA,NA,CASSPGMGGSGYTEAFF,TGTGCCAGCAGCCCCGGTATGGGGGGCAGTGGCTACACTGAAGCTTTCTTT
15,TRBV15,TRBJ1-3,NA,NA,CVTSVQDFSGNTIYF,TGTGTCACCAGCGTCCAGGACTTCTCTGGAAACACCATATATTTT
13,TRBV19,TRBJ1-1,NA,NA,CASRFAGDTEAFF,TGTGCCAGCCGCTTCGCAGGAGATACTGAAGCTTTCTTT
14,TRBV10-3,TRBJ1-5,NA,NA,CATRTDTLNQPQHF,TGTGCCACCCGGACGGACACCCTCAATCAGCCCCAGCATTTT
13,TRBV7-9,TRBJ2-6,NA,NA,CASSFGRVNTEAF,TGTGCCAGCAGCTTCGGCAGGGTGAACACTGAAGCTTTC
13,TRBV12-3/TRBV12-4,TRBJ1-2,NA,NA,CASSLQGRHGYTF,TGTGCCAGCAGTTTACAGGGTCGACATGGCTACACCTTC
12,TRBV18,TRBJ2-5,NA,many,CASSQPQETQYF,TGTGCCAGCTCCCAACCACAAGAGACCCAGTACTTC
16,TRBV5-1,TRBJ2-3,TRBD1,NA,CASSPRQGTGADTQYF,TGCGCCAGCAGCCCCCGCCAGGGGACAGGGGCAGATACGCAGTATTTT
13,TRBV11-3,TRBJ2-2,NA,many,CASSVAPTGELFF,TGTGCCAGCAGCGTGGCGCCGACCGGGGAGCTGTTTTTT
14,TRBV2,TRBJ2-5,NA,NA,CAGKRGQYGETQYF,TGTGCCGGAAAAAGAGGACAGTATGGAGAGACCCAGTACTTC
13,TRBV30,TRBJ1-5,NA,many,CAWSAQGFQPQHF,TGTGCCTGGAGTGCCCAGGGGTTTCAGCCCCAGCATTTT
13,TRBV10-3,TRBJ2-7,NA,medium-sized,CAISYDGTYEQYF,TGTGCCATCAGTTATGACGGGACCTACGAGCAGTACTTC
17,TRBV28,TRBJ1-5,TRBD1,many,CASSFRRGRNDLQPQHF,TGTGCCAGCAGTTTCCGCAGGGGGAGAAATGATTTGCAGCCCCAGCATTTT
15,TRBV24-1,TRBJ1-5,TRBD1,NA,CATRPGQGADQPQHF,TGTGCCACCAGGCCGGGACAGGGGGCCGATCAGCCCCAGCATTTT
14,TRBV7-8,TRBJ2-5,NA,many,CASQRGLAWETQYF,TGTGCCAGCCAACGTGGTCTAGCGTGGGAGACCCAGTACTTC
14,TRBV7-6,TRBJ2-7,TRBD2,NA,CASGPQTSGYEQYF,TGTGCCAGCGGCCCACAGACTAGCGGATACGAGCAGTACTTC
15,TRBV24-1,TRBJ1-6,TRBD1,NA,CATSYRTGYNSPLHF,TGTGCCACCAGTTACAGGACAGGCTATAATTCACCCCTCCACTTT
15,TRBV10-3,TRBJ1-1,NA,NA,CAISDWGRGNTEAFF,TGTGCCATCAGTGATTGGGGGCGCGGAAACACTGAAGCTTTCTTT
14,TRBV7-9,TRBJ2-7,NA,few,CASSLQGESYEQYF,TGTGCCAGCAGCTTACAGGGAGAATCCTACGAGCAGTACTTC
13,TRBV19,TRBJ1-1,NA,NA,CASSDTGRTEAFF,TGTGCCAGTAGTGATACAGGGCGCACTGAAGCTTTCTTT
19,TRBV7-2,TRBJ1-5,TRBD1,NA,CASSLETGATLVGNQPQHF,TGTGCCAGCAGCTTAGAGACAGGGGCGACCCTGGTTGGGAATCAGCCCCAGCATTTT
15,TRBV20-1,TRBJ1-1,NA,many,CSARDWGVGNTEAFF,TGCAGTGCTAGAGACTGGGGGGTAGGGAACACTGAAGCTTTCTTT
15,TRBV10-3,TRBJ1-1,NA,NA,CAISELGQQNTEAFF,TGTGCCATCAGTGAGTTGGGGCAGCAGAACACTGAAGCTTTCTTT
15,TRBV5-1,TRBJ2-5,TRBD2,NA,CASRPTLAGGETQYF,TGCGCCAGCAGACCTACACTAGCGGGGGGAGAGACCCAGTACTTC
17,TRBV28,TRBJ2-2,NA,many,CASRLRSWSLDTGELFF,TGTGCCAGCCGACTACGCTCATGGTCTCTGGACACCGGGGAGCTGTTTTTT
13,TRBV20-1,TRBJ2-7,TRBD2,NA,CSAGLAGNYEQYF,TGCAGTGCTGGACTAGCGGGGAACTACGAGCAGTACTTC
15,TRBV10-3,TRBJ2-7,TRBD1,many,CAISDPGTGGYEQYF,TGTGCCATCAGTGACCCCGGGACAGGGGGCTACGAGCAGTACTTC
15,TRBV20-1,TRBJ1-3,NA,few,CSARDTLSPGNTIYF,TGCAGTGCTAGAGATACCCTCTCCCCTGGAAACACCATATATTTT
15,TRBV20-1,TRBJ2-2,TRBD2,medium-sized,CSATRPGGLGGELFF,TGCAGTGCTACCCGACCGGGGGGGCTAGGCGGGGAGCTGTTTTTT
19,TRBV6-4,TRBJ2-3,TRBD2,NA,CASSDSTSGGAYSTDTQYF,TGTGCCAGCAGTGACTCGACTAGCGGGGGGGCCTACAGCACAGATACGCAGTATTTT
16,TRBV5-4,TRBJ2-3,NA,many,CASSGTGFPEGDTQYF,TGTGCCAGCAGCGGTACAGGGTTCCCCGAGGGAGATACGCAGTATTTT
17,TRBV2,TRBJ1-5,TRBD1,NA,CASAPRDRSLSNQPQHF,TGTGCCAGTGCCCCCCGGGACAGGTCCCTTAGCAATCAGCCCCAGCATTTT
12,TRBV29-1,TRBJ1-2,NA,NA,CSLEQGAYGYTF,TGCAGCTTGGAACAGGGCGCATATGGCTACACCTTC
15,TRBV6-1,TRBJ1-5,NA,NA,CASSEAEQGGETQHF,TGTGCCAGCAGTGAAGCGGAACAGGGTGGGGAGACCCAGCATTTT
17,TRBV9,TRBJ2-5,TRBD2,NA,CASSPKGLARFGETQYF,TGTGCCAGCAGCCCAAAAGGACTAGCGCGCTTCGGGGAGACCCAGTACTTC
15,TRBV19,TRBJ1-1,NA,NA,CASSFPLGMNTEAFF,TGTGCCAGTAGTTTCCCACTTGGCATGAACACTGAAGCTTTCTTT
14,TRBV2,TRBJ1-3,NA,NA,CASSLGPNGNTIYF,TGTGCCAGCAGCTTAGGCCCCAATGGAAACACCATATATTTT
15,TRBV10-1,TRBJ2-2,TRBD2,once,CASSRSGSNDGELFF,TGCGCCAGCTCCCGCAGCGGGAGTAACGACGGGGAGCTGTTTTTT
13,TRBV19,TRBJ1-1,NA,NA,CASRGLSGTEAFF,TGTGCCAGCCGGGGGTTGTCGGGCACTGAAGCTTTCTTT
13,TRBV25-1,TRBJ1-1,NA,NA,CASSLSVGTEAFF,TGTGCCAGCAGTTTGTCTGTGGGGACTGAAGCTTTCTTT
18,TRBV5-4,TRBJ2-6,TRBD2,few,CASSLGLAGASGANVLTF,TGTGCCAGCAGCTTGGGACTAGCGGGGGCCTCTGGGGCCAACGTCCTGACTTTC
16,TRBV2,TRBJ2-5,TRBD2,few,CASGGGLAGGQETQYF,TGTGCCAGCGGGGGCGGGCTGGCGGGAGGGCAAGAGACCCAGTACTTC